This is a list of T cell receptor beta chains from one sample in a study of identical twins. TCRdb independently ran MiXCR on the 5' RACE reads; one entry per CDR3 protein. Counted here are fewer than 650,000 distinct CDR3 sequences, roughly 7.1% occurring once; the ten biggest clones make up 1.5% to 2%. These data were also reused for a study on yellow fever vaccine responses in identical twins.

Material: PBMCs. The receptors come from a woman younger than 35 in good health. Both conserved end residues are part of each CDR3. D genes are given only for firm matches. Only part of the rows carry a size: once, few, many, or a class if the clone is expanded.

j_gene,d_gene,abundance,v_gene,CDR3nt,CDR3aa
TRBJ2-1,.,.,TRBV5-1,TGCGCCAGCAGCTCCGGGACATCGGGCAATGAGCAGTTCTTC,CASSSGTSGNEQFF
TRBJ2-1,TRBD2,.,TRBV29-1,TGCAGCGTCACCGGGACTAGCGGGACGTACGTCAATGGGCAGTTCTTC,CSVTGTSGTYVNGQFF
TRBJ1-3,.,.,TRBV12-3/TRBV12-4,TGTGCCAGCAGTTATTTTAAAAACACCATATATTTT,CASSYFKNTIYF
TRBJ2-3,TRBD2,.,TRBV6-1,TGTGCCAGCGCAGCGGGGGGCCCCACAGATACGCAGTATTTT,CASAAGGPTDTQYF
TRBJ1-2,.,.,TRBV29-1,TGCAGCGTGGACAGAAATTCTAACTATGGCTACACCTTC,CSVDRNSNYGYTF
TRBJ1-5,.,few,TRBV2,TGTGCCAGCAGCGTGGGGGGCGGCCTTTGGCCCCAGCATTTT,CASSVGGGLWPQHF
TRBJ2-1,.,many,TRBV7-2,TGTGCCAGCAGCTTAGGGCGGGGGCTCTCCTACAATGAGCAGTTCTTC,CASSLGRGLSYNEQFF
TRBJ2-7,TRBD2,few,TRBV5-1,TGCGCCAGCAGCCCGACTAGCGGGAGTAACGAGCAGTACTTC,CASSPTSGSNEQYF
TRBJ2-5,.,.,TRBV18,TGTGCCAGCTCACCCGCGGAGGCCTGGGAGACCCAGTACTTC,CASSPAEAWETQYF
TRBJ2-1,.,few,TRBV9,TGTGCCAGCAGCGTAGAGGGGGGGGGTTACAATGAGCAGTTCTTC,CASSVEGGGYNEQFF
TRBJ2-5,.,few,TRBV5-1,TGCGCCAGCAGCGTGTCTACGGGAGCTGAAGAGACCCAGTACTTC,CASSVSTGAEETQYF
TRBJ1-1,.,many,TRBV5-1,TGCGCCAGCAGCACAAAAACAGGGCTGAACACTGAAGCTTTCTTT,CASSTKTGLNTEAFF
TRBJ2-3,.,many,TRBV6-1,TGTGCCAGCACTATGGGGATGGGCACAGATACGCAGTATTTT,CASTMGMGTDTQYF
TRBJ1-6,.,many,TRBV7-6,TGTGCCAGCAGCTCTAGCGTAGGTGGTGATTCACCCCTCCACTTT,CASSSSVGGDSPLHF
TRBJ2-3,TRBD2,few,TRBV18,TGTGCCAGCTCACCCGTTAGCGGGGGAGGAGATACGCAGTATTTT,CASSPVSGGGDTQYF
TRBJ2-1,TRBD2,.,TRBV3-1,TGTGCCTGCTGCCCCCTGGGAGCGGGAGAGATGAGTGAGCAGTTCTTC,CACCPLGAGEMSEQFF
TRBJ1-2,TRBD1,many,TRBV6-1,TGTGCCAGCGGCGGACAGGGAGGTTATGGCTACACCTTC,CASGGQGGYGYTF
TRBJ2-1,TRBD1,many,TRBV12-3/TRBV12-4,TGTGCCAGCAGTTTCAAAGGGACAGGGTATGAGCAGTTCTTC,CASSFKGTGYEQFF
TRBJ1-4,.,.,TRBV20-1,TGCAGTGCTAGAGCCTGGCAAAAAGCTAATGAAAAACTGTTTTTT,CSARAWQKANEKLFF
TRBJ2-3,TRBD2,many,TRBV12-3/TRBV12-4,TGTGCCAGCAGTTTGGGCCTAGCGGGAGTGGGTACGCAGTATTTT,CASSLGLAGVGTQYF
TRBJ2-3,TRBD2,few,TRBV28,TGTGCCAGCAGTCTCTCCCAAGCGGGAGTTGGGGCAGATACGCAGTATTTT,CASSLSQAGVGADTQYF
TRBJ2-7,TRBD2,few,TRBV4-1,TGCGCCAGCAGCCAGGGACTAGAGGACTCCTACGAGCAGTACTTC,CASSQGLEDSYEQYF
TRBJ1-1,.,.,TRBV10-2,TGCGCCAGCAGTGGGAGGACCGGAGGACCCACTGAAGCTTTCTTT,CASSGRTGGPTEAFF
TRBJ2-1,.,many,TRBV7-8,TGTGCCAGCAGCTCCAGGGTGGGGGCTTACAATGAGCAGTTCTTC,CASSSRVGAYNEQFF
TRBJ2-5,TRBD2,.,TRBV2,TGTGCCAGCACCCGAGGGGCGGGGGTACAAGAGACCCAGTACTTC,CASTRGAGVQETQYF
TRBJ2-3,.,many,TRBV5-5,TGTGCCAGCAGCCAAGACAGAGGCTATACGCAGTATTTT,CASSQDRGYTQYF
TRBJ2-1,.,many,TRBV12-3/TRBV12-4,TGTGCCAGCAGCCTACTCGCGGAGGGCCGCAATGAGCAGTTCTTC,CASSLLAEGRNEQFF
TRBJ1-5,.,few,TRBV24-1,TGTGCCACCAGTGCCGATCCGGGATACCCCCAGCATTTT,CATSADPGYPQHF
TRBJ2-5,TRBD2,many,TRBV12-3/TRBV12-4,TGTGCCAGCAGTCCGCTAGCGGGGGGGAAGACCCAGTACTTC,CASSPLAGGKTQYF
TRBJ2-3,.,.,TRBV29-1,TGCAGCGTTGTTCGGGGCCCCGGGGGGCTGGGAGATACGCAGTATTTT,CSVVRGPGGLGDTQYF
TRBJ2-1,TRBD2,many,TRBV3-1,TGTGCCAGCAGCCCTCACGGAGGAGCGGGGGGAGGGAATGAGCAGTTCTTC,CASSPHGGAGGGNEQFF
TRBJ2-1,TRBD2,.,TRBV7-6,TGTGCCAGCAGCCCCGACGCGGGTGCTAGCGGGAGGCATAATGAGCAGTTCTTC,CASSPDAGASGRHNEQFF
TRBJ2-1,.,few,TRBV27,TGTGCCAGCAGAAACTCCTATGAGCAGTTCTTC,CASRNSYEQFF
TRBJ2-7,.,many,TRBV6-1,TGTGCCAGCAGTGAAGCGGCAGATTACGAGCAGTACTTC,CASSEAADYEQYF
TRBJ2-3,.,.,TRBV10-2,TGCGCCAGCAGTCCCGACCCTTTAACCAGACGTGCAAACACAGATACGCAGTATTTT,CASSPDPLTRRANTDTQYF
TRBJ2-5,TRBD2,.,TRBV6-5,TGTGCCAGCAGTTACTTAGCGGGAGGGAGCAGGGAGACCCAGTACTTC,CASSYLAGGSRETQYF
TRBJ2-2,.,.,TRBV29-1,TGCAGCGCTGGGATGACAACCACGAACACCGGGGAGCTGTTTTTT,CSAGMTTTNTGELFF
TRBJ2-1,TRBD1,.,TRBV7-9,TGTGCCAGCAGCTTGGGACAGGGGGCTGACAATGAGCAGTTCTTC,CASSLGQGADNEQFF
TRBJ1-5,.,few,TRBV28,TGTGCCAGCATTACTGGAGGTCAGCCCCAGCATTTT,CASITGGQPQHF
TRBJ2-3,.,few,TRBV13,TGTGCCAGCAGCTTGAAGACCGATTTGTTCGGTACTGGGTCGAAGGGTACGCAGTATTTT,CASSLKTDLFGTGSKGTQYF
TRBJ2-1,TRBD2,few,TRBV5-1,TGCGCCAGCAGCTTTTTAGCGGGGGGCACATCATATGACAATGAGCAGTTCTTC,CASSFLAGGTSYDNEQFF
TRBJ1-3,.,few,TRBV20-1,TGCAGTGCGCGAGGGGGTACTGGAAACACCATATATTTT,CSARGGTGNTIYF
TRBJ1-1,TRBD1,few,TRBV6-1,TGTGCCAGCAGCATCAGGGGGAGAGACACTGAAGCTTTCTTT,CASSIRGRDTEAFF
TRBJ2-5,.,many,TRBV29-1,TGCAGCGCAACACGTGGTGAGACCCAGTACTTC,CSATRGETQYF
TRBJ2-3,.,.,TRBV7-8,TGTGCCAGCAGCTTAGGAAGGACAGTCTTGAGGACAGATACGCAGTATTTT,CASSLGRTVLRTDTQYF
TRBJ1-2,.,.,TRBV15,TGTGCCACCAGCAGAGATCGGGGGGCATATGGCTACACCTTC,CATSRDRGAYGYTF
TRBJ2-1,.,once,TRBV28,TGTGCCAGCAGTTTTATGGAGACAGACTACAATGAGCAGTTCTTC,CASSFMETDYNEQFF
TRBJ1-5,.,few,TRBV7-2,TGTGCCAGCAGGGACAACTATAGCAATCAGCCCCAGCATTTT,CASRDNYSNQPQHF
TRBJ1-3,.,few,TRBV7-9,TGTGCCAGCAGCGCCAAACTTCAGGGGAGCTCTGGAAACACCATATATTTT,CASSAKLQGSSGNTIYF